Sequencing of this T cell receptor (beta chain) was carried out in a study of blood T cell repertoires in COVID-19. Study-wide background: The samples span acute and convalescent COVID-19 from the United States, Italy and Spain. Nucleic acid was either cDNA or gDNA, and it came from T cells, B-cell-depleted T cells, or PBMCs.

In the original workflow: Amplifying reference gene primers gave estimates of nucleated cell counts. The method was immunoSEQ multiplex PCR; TCRdb's version includes in-frame clones alone and lacks a portion of them. That table gives V, J and clone size, and the DNA gave D and trimming. The sample has some 370,000 clones; around 90% are singletons. This CDR3 is 14 amino acids long. The germline V gene has CDR1 KGHSH and CDR2 LQKENI. V lost 5 bases, J lost 3 bases, and 4 bases stayed unmatched. This clonotype was sampled from a man in his late teens or twenties with active or convalescent COVID-19. Sequenced: peripheral blood. The gene calls are TRBV18 and TRBJ2-3; 8 nucleotides agree with TRBD2. The CDR3 here is CASSTGLATDTQYF. For the CDR3, the DNA is TGTGCCAGCTCAACCGGACTAGCTACAGATACGCAGTATTTT.